The 3 T cell receptor beta chains reported below all come from one sample, sequenced in a study of CD8+CD57+ T cells in acquired aplastic anemia. Profiles of TCR beta VDJ and CDR3 were generated from a genomic DNA template. TCRdb re-analysed the reads in MiXCR, keeping a single row per CDR3 protein. The table shows 150,000 to 200,000 distinct CDR3 sequences, with less than 60% occurring only once. The sequenced patients had an expansion of CD8+CD57+ cells seen by flow cytometry. The sequencing input was sorted CD4+, CD8+, or CD8+CD57+ T cells (not recorded which) from PBMCs. The receptors were sampled from a human donor with aplastic anemia.

There are many counts of this clonotype. This sequence joins TRBV7-6 and TRBJ2-7; D call uncertain. Trimming shortened V by 5 bases and J by 7 bases, and 18 bases separated the two germline ends. Germline CDR1 is SGHVS and CDR2 is FNYEAQ. This CDR3 spans 14 amino acids. CDR3 amino acids: CASSPVYDKWEQYF. CDR3 DNA sequence: TGTGCCAGCAGCCCCGTCTATGATAAGTGGGAGCAGTACTTC.

The chain joins TRBV24-1 to TRBJ2-3; D perhaps matches TRBD2 (5 bases). The V end was cut by 3 bases, the J end by 2 bases, with 8 bases between. The CDR3 contains 14 residues. Germline CDR1 KGHDR, CDR2 SFDVKD. The CDR3 sequence is CATSDADFTDTQYF. CDR3 nucleotides: TGTGCCACCAGTGATGCGGACTTCACAGATACGCAGTATTTT.

This clonotype was counted ten times or more. This rearrangement joins TRBV7-2 to TRBJ1-1, with 8 nucleotides matching TRBD1. The germline gives CDR1 SGHTA, CDR2 FQGNSA. The CDR3 covers 14 residues. With 5 bases clipped from V and 5 bases from J, the junction kept 7 bases outside the gene matches. The CDR3: CASSLQGARTEAFF. Written as DNA, the CDR3 is TGTGCCAGCAGCCTTCAGGGGGCAAGGACTGAAGCTTTCTTT.